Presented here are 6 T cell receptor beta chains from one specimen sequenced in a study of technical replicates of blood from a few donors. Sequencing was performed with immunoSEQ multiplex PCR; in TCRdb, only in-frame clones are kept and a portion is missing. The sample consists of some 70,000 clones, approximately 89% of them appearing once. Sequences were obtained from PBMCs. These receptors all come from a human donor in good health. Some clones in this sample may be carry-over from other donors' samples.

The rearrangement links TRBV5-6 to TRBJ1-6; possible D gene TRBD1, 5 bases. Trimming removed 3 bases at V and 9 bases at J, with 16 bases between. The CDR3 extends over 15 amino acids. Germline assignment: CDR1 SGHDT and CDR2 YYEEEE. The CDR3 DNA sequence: TGTGCCAGCAGCTCTTCGACGGGGGTTACTTCACCCCTCCACTTT. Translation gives CASSSSTGVTSPLHF.

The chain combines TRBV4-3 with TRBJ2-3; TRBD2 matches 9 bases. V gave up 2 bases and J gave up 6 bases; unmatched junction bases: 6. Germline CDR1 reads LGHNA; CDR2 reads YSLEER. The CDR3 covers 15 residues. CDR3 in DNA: TGCGCCAGCAGCCAAACAGCGGGGGGCTGGGATACGCAGTATTTT. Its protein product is CASSQTAGGWDTQYF.

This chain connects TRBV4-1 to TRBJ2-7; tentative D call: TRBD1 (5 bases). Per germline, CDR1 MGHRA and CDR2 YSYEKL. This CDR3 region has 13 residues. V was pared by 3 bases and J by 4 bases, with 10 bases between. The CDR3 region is CASSQQPGYEQYF. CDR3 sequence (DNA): TGCGCCAGCAGCCAGCAGCCAGGGTACGAGCAGTACTTC.

This chain's CDR3 is CASSRHRTGGPYEQYF. The CDR3 bases are TGTGCCAGTAGTCGTCACCGGACAGGGGGGCCCTACGAGCAGTACTTC. The rearrangement uses TRBV19 and TRBJ2-7, with 10 bases aligning to TRBD1. The germline V gene encodes CDR1 LNHDA and CDR2 SQIVND (reference sequence). CDR3 length: 16 amino acids. The junction had 9 bases not matched to a gene; V was cut back by 5 bases and J by 2 bases.

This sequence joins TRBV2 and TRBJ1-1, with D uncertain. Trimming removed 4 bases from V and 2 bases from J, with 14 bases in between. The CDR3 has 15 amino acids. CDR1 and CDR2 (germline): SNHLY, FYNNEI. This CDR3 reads CASSVRSGLNTEAFF. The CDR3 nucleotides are TGTGCCAGCAGTGTGCGCTCCGGACTAAACACTGAAGCTTTCTTT.

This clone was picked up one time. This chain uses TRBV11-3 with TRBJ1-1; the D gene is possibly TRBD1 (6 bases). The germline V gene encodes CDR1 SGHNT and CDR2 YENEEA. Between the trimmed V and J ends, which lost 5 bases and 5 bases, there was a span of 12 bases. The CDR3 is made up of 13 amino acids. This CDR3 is CASSPGAGTEAFF. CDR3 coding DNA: TGTGCCAGCAGCCCAGGGGCAGGGACTGAAGCTTTCTTT.